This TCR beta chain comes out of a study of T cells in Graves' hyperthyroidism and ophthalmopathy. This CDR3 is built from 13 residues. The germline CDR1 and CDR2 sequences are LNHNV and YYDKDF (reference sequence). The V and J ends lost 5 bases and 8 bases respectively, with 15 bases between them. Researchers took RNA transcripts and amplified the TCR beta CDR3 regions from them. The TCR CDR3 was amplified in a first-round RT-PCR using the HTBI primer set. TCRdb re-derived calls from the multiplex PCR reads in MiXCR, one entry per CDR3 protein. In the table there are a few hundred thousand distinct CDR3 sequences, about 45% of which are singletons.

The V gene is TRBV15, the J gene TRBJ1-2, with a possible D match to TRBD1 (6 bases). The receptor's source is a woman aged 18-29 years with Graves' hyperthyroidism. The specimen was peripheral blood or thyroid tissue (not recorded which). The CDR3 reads CATSWGGQGGYTF. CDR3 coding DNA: TGTGCCACCAGCTGGGGGGGGCAGGGGGGCTACACCTTC.